This T cell receptor (beta chain) emerged from a study of neoadjuvant anti-PD-1 for oral cavity cancer. About the study: Non-progressing patients received a fourth nivolumab dose near day 43, then surgery on days 50-56.

Patients had newly diagnosed, untreated stage II-IVA oral cavity squamous cell carcinoma. Sequencing was performed with immunoSEQ multiplex PCR; in TCRdb, only in-frame clones are kept and a portion is missing. The repertoire holds under 85,000 clones, with under 90% as singletons. The source is a person aged 35-79 years with oral cavity squamous cell carcinoma. The material sequenced was PBMCs, taken before nivolumab (anti-PD-1) treatment.

CDR3 region: CASRLGQGNEKLFF. The CDR3 DNA reads as TGCGCCAGCAGACTGGGACAGGGAAATGAAAAACTGTTTTTT. V gene TRBV5-1 combines with J gene TRBJ1-4; 9 bases match TRBD1. Germline CDR1 SGHRS, CDR2 YFSETQ. This CDR3 is built from 14 residues. Unmatched junction bases numbered 4, after V lost 5 bases and J lost 5 bases.